The clone carrying this TCR beta chain was counted a few times. Its antigen is currently unknown. One entry per CDR3 protein results from TCRdb running MiXCR on the multiplex PCR reads. The sample yields approximately 130,000 distinct CDR3 sequences, 21% seen once. The data stem from a study of breast tumors, draining lymph nodes, adjacent tissues. Study outcomes and limitations: Compared with basal-like, luminal-like tumors shared significantly more repertoire with nontumor tissue. Tumor T cell lymph node origin was a supported hypothesis, not proven. Tumors had less TCR diversity than lymph nodes, more than nontumor tissue. Data fit most tumor T cells coming from lymph node, expanding in tumor.

The lymph nodes were axillary draining lymph nodes from breast cancer patients. Germline V CDR1 and CDR2: SGHKS, YYEKEE (reference sequence). This CDR3 is built from 16 residues. V lost 4 bases to trimming and J lost 6 bases, with 19 bases between them. Input material: axillary lymph node tissue. The genes are TRBV5-5 and TRBJ2-2; tentative D call: TRBD2 (7 bases). This clonotype was sampled from a female donor with breast cancer. Some clones in this sample may be carry-over from other donors' samples. CDR3 loop: CASSPRLGGLPGELFF. CDR3 in DNA: TGTGCCAGCAGCCCCCGTTTGGGGGGGCTACCCGGGGAGCTGTTTTTT.